A selection of T cell receptor beta chains follows, all from one sample in a study of control samples from healthy donors and cancer patients. Libraries were prepared by immunoSEQ multiplex PCR; TCRdb keeps only in-frame clonotypes and omits some of them. The table shows fewer than 500,000 clones, with around nine tenths occurring only once. The specimen was PBMCs. All receptors derive from a man aged 40-49 years with head and neck cancer. CDR3s include the opening cysteine and the closing phenylalanine or tryptophan. D genes are given only for firm matches. Rows give clone size only sometimes, using once, few, many, or a class for an expanded clone.

clone_size j_call v_call d_call cdr3_nt cdr3_aa
NA TRBJ2-5 TRBV7-3 NA TGTGCCAGCAGCTTAACGGGTCCGGAGACCCAGTACTTC CASSLTGPETQYF
NA TRBJ2-2 TRBV9 NA TGTGCCAGCAGCGTAGGAGCCACTAACACCGGGGAGCTGTTTTTT CASSVGATNTGELFF
NA TRBJ1-4 TRBV6-5 NA TGTGCCAGCAGTCCCGGGAGGGGAGGTGAAAAACTGTTTTTT CASSPGRGGEKLFF
NA TRBJ1-5 TRBV19 TRBD1 TGTGCCAGTAGTTTGGGGGACAGGGGTAGCAATCAGCCCCAGCATTTT CASSLGDRGSNQPQHF
NA TRBJ1-2 TRBV4-2 TRBD1 TGTGCCAGCAGCCAGGATTTTGCCCAGGGGGCGCGTGGCTACACCTTC CASSQDFAQGARGYTF
NA TRBJ2-5 TRBV6-6 TRBD2 TGTGCCAGCAGTTACGCGGGGGTACAAGAGACCCAGTACTTC CASSYAGVQETQYF
NA TRBJ1-5 TRBV6-6 NA TGTGCCAGCAGTTCTCAAGACATTTATCAGCCCCAGCATTTT CASSSQDIYQPQHF
few TRBJ1-3 TRBV28 NA TGTGCCAGCAATCCCCTCGGGGGCTCCTCCGGAAACACCATATATTTT CASNPLGGSSGNTIYF
NA TRBJ1-1 TRBV6-5 NA TGTGCCACCCGGCTTGACACTGAAGCTTTCTTT CATRLDTEAFF
NA TRBJ1-2 TRBV6-5 TRBD1 TGTGCCAGCAGTTACTTCGACAGGGTGGGCTACACCTTC CASSYFDRVGYTF
NA TRBJ1-3 TRBV19 NA TGTGCCAGTACTCCATCGGGGGGGTTAAACACCATATATTTT CASTPSGGLNTIYF
NA TRBJ2-3 TRBV9 NA TGTGCCAGCAGCCCCCGCCAGGTCCGCACAGATACGCAGTATTTT CASSPRQVRTDTQYF
NA TRBJ1-1 TRBV6-2/TRBV6-3 TRBD1 TGTGCCAGCAGTTCGCTAGACAGGGGCCTTGAAGCTTTCTTT CASSSLDRGLEAFF
NA TRBJ2-3 TRBV11-3 NA TGTGCCAGCAGCTCAGGGAAAAGCACAGATACGCAGTATTTT CASSSGKSTDTQYF
NA TRBJ1-1 TRBV25-1 NA TGTGCCAGCAGTGAGGCAGGGATCGATGGCACTGAAGCTTTCTTT CASSEAGIDGTEAFF
NA TRBJ2-3 TRBV10-1 NA TGCGCCAGCAGTGAGTTCTCGGACGATACGCAGTATTTT CASSEFSDDTQYF
once TRBJ2-7 TRBV4-1 TRBD1 TGCGCCAGCAGCCCGCGAGTGAGGGGGACAGGGATCTACGAGCAGTACTTC CASSPRVRGTGIYEQYF
NA TRBJ2-3 TRBV9 TRBD1 TGTGCCAGCAGCGCCCGGACAGGGGATATCACAGATACGCAGTATTTT CASSARTGDITDTQYF
NA TRBJ1-6 TRBV27 NA TGTGCCAGCAGTTTAGCAGGAAATTCACCCCTCCACTTT CASSLAGNSPLHF
NA TRBJ2-5 TRBV5-1 TRBD1 TGCGCCAGCAGAGATGGACAGGGCGGTCAAGAGACCCAGTACTTC CASRDGQGGQETQYF
NA TRBJ2-3 TRBV5-1 NA TGCGCCAGCAGCTTGGTGGTTCCCTCTAGCACAGATACGCAGTATTTT CASSLVVPSSTDTQYF
NA TRBJ1-1 TRBV19 NA TGTGCCAGTAGTACAGGGGCTTTTGCGATGAACACTGAAGCTTTCTTT CASSTGAFAMNTEAFF
NA TRBJ2-5 TRBV6-5 TRBD2 TGTGCCAGCAGTCGTCGGGGGGGCACAGAGACCCAGTACTTC CASSRRGGTETQYF
once TRBJ1-1 TRBV12-5 NA TGTGCTAGTGGTTCGGACAGGAACACTGAAGCTTTCTTT CASGSDRNTEAFF
NA TRBJ2-3 TRBV6-5 NA TGTGCCACCGGGGGGCAGGTAGACGATACGCAGTATTTT CATGGQVDDTQYF
NA TRBJ2-2 TRBV10-3 TRBD2 TGTGCCATCAAGGATAGAAGCGGGGGAGCGGCCGGGGAGCTGTTTTTT CAIKDRSGGAAGELFF
NA TRBJ2-5 TRBV15 NA TGTGCCACCAGCAGAGCAAGCAGTCAAGAGACCCAGTACTTC CATSRASSQETQYF
NA TRBJ1-1 TRBV20-1 NA TGCAGTGTGGCCTCGCAAGTTGAAGCTTTCTTT CSVASQVEAFF
NA TRBJ2-7 TRBV6-2/TRBV6-3 NA TGTGCCAGCAGTTACAGGGTAGCCTCCTACGAGCAGTACTTC CASSYRVASYEQYF
NA TRBJ2-3 TRBV4-3 TRBD2 TGCGCCAGCAGCCAAGATCCAGGGAGCGGGGTGGAGTATTTT CASSQDPGSGVEYF
few TRBJ2-7 TRBV4-3 TRBD1 TGCGCCAGCAGCCAAGTTTTAGGGGGCACTTCCTACGAGCAGTACTTC CASSQVLGGTSYEQYF
NA TRBJ2-7 TRBV19 TRBD2 TGTGCCAGTAGTAGGACTAGCGGGGAATCCTACGAGCAGTACTTC CASSRTSGESYEQYF
NA TRBJ1-5 TRBV4-1 NA TGCGCCAGCAGTCCTAACAGTAATAGCAATCAGCCCCAGCATTTT CASSPNSNSNQPQHF
NA TRBJ1-5 TRBV5-1 NA TGCGCCAGCAGCTTGACAGGGATCAATCAGCCCCAGCATTTT CASSLTGINQPQHF
NA TRBJ2-7 TRBV12-3/TRBV12-4 NA TGTGCCAGCAGTTTGGGGCACTCCTACGAGCAGTACTTC CASSLGHSYEQYF
once TRBJ2-7 TRBV19 NA TGTGCCAGTAGTATTCGAGAAGACGAGCAGTACTTC CASSIREDEQYF
once TRBJ1-1 TRBV28 NA TGTGCCAGCAGTACCACCCCCGGGGGGAACACTGAAGCTTTCTTT CASSTTPGGNTEAFF
NA TRBJ1-2 TRBV11-1 TRBD1 TGTGCCAGCAGCCCAGACGGGACAGTGGCAGGCTACACCTTC CASSPDGTVAGYTF
NA TRBJ2-7 TRBV6-5 TRBD1 TGTGCCAGCAGACAGGGGGGCTCCTACGAGCAGTACTTC CASRQGGSYEQYF